The 22 T cell receptor beta chains below come from one sample, sequenced in a study of cytomegalovirus exposure and HLA in healthy donors. Primers for the PCR totalled 60 Vbeta and 13 Jbeta. Sequencing was performed with immunoSEQ multiplex PCR; in TCRdb, only in-frame clones are kept and a portion is missing. Its table records fewer than 100,000 clones. Specimen: PBMCs. Receptor source: a man over 45 in good health and CMV-seronegative.

The chain combines TRBV19 with TRBJ2-5; 10 positions agree with TRBD1. The CDR3 is 15 residues long. V lost 3 bases to trimming and J lost 4 bases; unmatched junction nucleotides: 5. Germline assignment: CDR1 LNHDA and CDR2 SQIVND (reference sequence). The CDR3 coding sequence is TGTGCCAGTAGTATGGGACAGGGGATGGGAGAGACCCAGTACTTC. Translation: CASSMGQGMGETQYF.

This chain joins TRBV5-1 and TRBJ1-3, with a weak D call TRBD1 (5 bases). Trimming took 0 bases from V and 1 from J, leaving 8 bases between them. Germline V gene data show CDR1 as SGHRS and CDR2 as YFSETQ. The CDR3 runs 15 residues. This chain's CDR3 is CASSLVAGSGNTIYF. Here the CDR3 DNA reads TGCGCCAGCAGCTTGGTGGCAGGGTCTGGAAACACCATATATTTT.

The chain has TRBV11-2 and TRBJ1-3, with 8 bases aligning to TRBD1. The V and J ends lost 1 base and 8 bases, in that order; junction bases with no gene match: 7. This CDR3 region has 15 residues. CDR1 and CDR2 from the germline V gene are SGHAT and FQNNGV. CDR3 bases: TGTGCCAGCAGCTTAGGCGGGACAGGTGTAGACACCATATATTTT. Translated, it gives CASSLGGTGVDTIYF.

The rearrangement uses TRBV28 and TRBJ1-5; the D is unclear. Looked up from germline, CDR1 is MDHEN and CDR2 is SYDVKM. The germline V and J ends were trimmed by 2 bases and 4 bases, with 9 bases remaining between them. This CDR3 is 14 amino acids long. The CDR3 region is CASSLVAVNQPQHF. In DNA form, the CDR3 reads TGTGCCAGCAGTTTAGTGGCGGTAAATCAGCCCCAGCATTTT.

The chain combines TRBV6-6 with TRBJ1-4; D is possibly TRBD1 (5 bases). CDR3 length: 14 amino acids. The V end lost 6 bases, the J end lost 7 bases, and 15 bases lay between the germline ends. Germline values: CDR1 MNHNY, CDR2 SVGAGI (reference sequence). CDR3 in amino acids: CASSSGSLSEKLFF. The CDR3 DNA follows: TGTGCCAGCAGCTCAGGGTCACTGAGTGAAAAACTGTTTTTT.

This chain links TRBV14 with TRBJ2-3, with D perhaps matching TRBD1 (5 bases). The CDR3 has 16 amino acids. The V end was cut by 2 bases, the J end by 2 bases, with 14 bases between. The germline V gene encodes CDR1 SGHDN and CDR2 FVKESK. This CDR3 is CASSQRRVSSTDTQYF. The CDR3 DNA follows: TGTGCCAGCAGCCAACGCAGGGTCTCTTCCACAGATACGCAGTATTTT.

The chain links TRBV5-1 to TRBJ2-5; 12 bases are shared with TRBD1. From germline, CDR1 is SGHRS and CDR2 YFSETQ. This CDR3 is 16 amino acids long. Trimming removed 6 bases from V and 3 bases from J; junction bases left unmatched: 9. The CDR3 loop reads CASNRGGTGGEETQYF. CDR3 DNA sequence: TGCGCCAGCAACCGGGGGGGGACAGGGGGCGAAGAGACCCAGTACTTC.

The chain has TRBV7-8 and TRBJ2-3; D unclear. Trimming took off 0 bases at V and 6 bases at J, with 7 bases between the two ends. This CDR3 region has 13 residues. CDR1 and CDR2 from the germline V gene are SGHVS and FQNEAQ. This chain's CDR3 is CASSLARSDTQYF. CDR3 coding DNA: TGTGCCAGCAGCTTAGCCCGGTCGGATACGCAGTATTTT.

V usage is TRBV29-1 and J usage is TRBJ2-3, with 8 positions matching TRBD1. CDR1 is SQVTM, CDR2 ANQGSEA, per germline. After removal of 2 bases from V and 4 bases from J, the junction contained 5 bases not matched to a gene. The length of the CDR3 is 14 residues. In nucleotides, the CDR3 is TGCAGCGTTGAAAGGACAGGGTCTGCAGATACGCAGTATTTT. It is translated as CSVERTGSADTQYF.

V gene TRBV7-9 combines with J gene TRBJ2-7, with TRBD1 matching 9 bases. Germline V gene sequence: CDR1 SEHNR, CDR2 FQNEAQ (reference sequence). This CDR3 region has 15 residues. The V and J ends lost 4 bases and 4 bases, in that order; junction bases with no gene match: 8. The CDR3 coding sequence is TGTGCCAGCAGCTCTCCGGGACAGGGTCAGTACGAGCAGTACTTC. It encodes CASSSPGQGQYEQYF. The full variable domain, completed using reference TRBV7-9 and TRBJ2-7, is DTGVSQNPRHKITKRGQNVTFRCDPISEHNRLYWYRQTLGQGPEFLTYFQNEAQLEKSRLLSDRFSAERPKGSFSTLEIQRTEQGDSAMYLCASSSPGQGQYEQYFGPGTRLTVT.

The rearrangement uses TRBV10-3 and TRBJ2-1; maybe TRBD2 (5 bases). The V end was cut by 6 bases, the J end by 5 bases, with 14 bases between. The CDR3 runs to 14 residues. Germline CDR1 reads ENHRY; CDR2 reads SYGVKD. The CDR3 region is CAIRPGTNDNEQFF. In DNA, the CDR3 is TGTGCCATCAGACCGGGAACTAACGACAATGAGCAGTTCTTC.

The chain joins TRBV9 to TRBJ1-5; 7 bases align to TRBD1. This CDR3 is built from 15 residues. The V gene's germline CDR1 is SGDLS and CDR2 YYNGEE. V gave up 0 bases and J gave up 4 bases; unmatched junction bases: 4. The CDR3 DNA sequence: TGTGCCAGCAGCGTAGAGGGGGCGGGTAATCAGCCCCAGCATTTT. Protein sequence: CASSVEGAGNQPQHF.

V and J are TRBV27 and TRBJ2-7, with 9 bases lining up with TRBD1. There are 15 residues in the CDR3. Germline CDR1 MNHEY, CDR2 SMNVEV (reference sequence). V lost 0 bases to trimming and J lost 4 bases; unmatched junction nucleotides: 4. This CDR3 reads CASSLSDRGGYEQYF. The CDR3 DNA sequence: TGTGCCAGCAGTTTATCGGACAGGGGAGGGTACGAGCAGTACTTC.

The chain links TRBV5-1 to TRBJ2-7; 10 bases fit TRBD1. CDR1 and CDR2 (germline): SGHRS, YFSETQ. The CDR3 is made up of 13 amino acids. With V trimmed by 0 bases and J by 10 bases, 4 bases remained unmatched. CDR3 region: CASSLGGTGDQYF. The CDR3 DNA reads TGCGCCAGCAGCTTGGGGGGGACAGGGGATCAGTACTTC.

The chain recombines TRBV6-1 with TRBJ1-1; D not resolved. With 2 bases removed from V and 1 base from J, the gap between germline ends came to 11 bases. The germline V gene has CDR1 MNHNS and CDR2 SASEGT. CDR3 length: 15 amino acids. CDR3 in DNA: TGTGCCAGCAGTGAAACACCCGAGGGGAACACTGAAGCTTTCTTT. Amino acid sequence: CASSETPEGNTEAFF.

The genes are TRBV6-1 and TRBJ2-4; weak D call: TRBD2 (6 bases). Germline CDR1 is MNHNS and CDR2 is SASEGT. Trimming pared 3 bases from V and 0 bases from J, leaving 9 bases between. The CDR3 totals 15 residues. The CDR3 region has the DNA TGTGCCAGCAGTGATGCGGGGTTAGCCAAAAACATTCAGTACTTC. Encoded protein: CASSDAGLAKNIQYF.

V is TRBV7-2 and J is TRBJ2-7, with TRBD2 as a possible D gene (6 bases). Trimming cost V 2 bases and J 2 bases, with 7 bases left between them. The CDR3 has 13 amino acids. Germline CDR1 SGHTA, CDR2 FQGNSA. CDR3 DNA sequence: TGTGCCAGCAGCTTATCGGGGGCCTACGAGCAGTACTTC. Translating gives CASSLSGAYEQYF.

V is TRBV4-2 and J is TRBJ2-1; 8 nucleotides line up with TRBD2. CDR1 and CDR2 from the germline V gene are LGHNA and YNFKEQ. The CDR3 runs 15 residues. The V gene end was trimmed by 1 base and the J gene end by 6 bases; junction bases not matched to a gene: 5. CDR3 coding DNA: TGTGCCAGCAGCCAAGCGGAGCTAGCGGGCAATGAGCAGTTCTTC. Its protein product is CASSQAELAGNEQFF.

The rearrangement joins TRBV7-9 to TRBJ2-7, with 11 bases that match TRBD2. Germline lookup yields CDR1 SEHNR and CDR2 FQNEAQ (reference sequence). The CDR3 is 15 amino acids. V gave up 3 bases and J gave up 7 bases; unmatched junction bases: 8. This CDR3 is CASSFGSGGADEQYF. In DNA, the CDR3 is TGTGCCAGCAGCTTCGGTAGCGGGGGGGCGGATGAGCAGTACTTC. Together with reference TRBV7-9 and TRBJ2-7, the CDR3 gives the full variable domain: DTGVSQNPRHKITKRGQNVTFRCDPISEHNRLYWYRQTLGQGPEFLTYFQNEAQLEKSRLLSDRFSAERPKGSFSTLEIQRTEQGDSAMYLCASSFGSGGADEQYFGPGTRLTVT.

V usage is TRBV4-2 and J usage is TRBJ2-7, with D perhaps matching TRBD2 (5 bases). The germline V and J ends were trimmed by 3 bases and 4 bases, with 13 bases remaining between them. Looked up from germline, CDR1 is LGHNA and CDR2 is YNFKEQ. The length of the CDR3 is 14 residues. DNA for the CDR3: TGTGCCAGCAGCCATATGTCCCCGGGGTACGAGCAGTACTTC. Its translation is CASSHMSPGYEQYF.

This chain connects TRBV5-4 to TRBJ2-1, with D possibly TRBD1 on 6 matching bases. This CDR3 has 14 residues. The germline CDR1 and CDR2 sequences are SGHNT and YYREEE (reference sequence). The V end lost 4 bases, the J end lost 5 bases, and 13 bases lay between the germline ends. CDR3 bases: TGTGCCAGCAGCCCGAAGACAGGAAACAATGAGCAGTTCTTC. It codes for CASSPKTGNNEQFF.

The gene calls are TRBV4-2 and TRBJ2-7; 9 bases agree with TRBD1. Germline V CDR1 and CDR2: LGHNA, YNFKEQ. The J segment lost 4 bases and the V segment lost 4 bases, leaving 8 bases of the junction unmatched. This CDR3 has 15 residues. The CDR3 coding sequence is TGTGCCAGCAGCCCCCAGGACAGGGGAGAATACGAGCAGTACTTC. Translating gives CASSPQDRGEYEQYF.